This is a list of T cell receptor beta chains from one sample in a study of blood T cells in healthy people across ages. TCRdb re-derived calls from the 5' RACE reads in MiXCR, one entry per CDR3 protein. The table lists approximately 680,000 distinct CDR3 sequences, about 30% of them singletons. The sequencing sample was made of blood. All receptors derive from a woman aged 80 or older in good health. CDR3s include the opening cysteine and the closing phenylalanine or tryptophan. Each record gives: D gene, J gene, V gene, clone size, CDR3 DNA, CDR3 protein. The D gene is left open where the match is weak. Rows give clone size only sometimes, using once, few, many, or a class for an expanded clone.

D gene: -
J gene: TRBJ2-5
V gene: TRBV24-1
clone size: many
CDR3 DNA: TGTGCCACCAGTGTGGGAGGATTTGGAGAGACCCAGTACTTC
CDR3 protein: CATSVGGFGETQYF

D gene: -
J gene: TRBJ2-3
V gene: TRBV7-2
clone size: many
CDR3 DNA: TGTGCCAGCAGCTCCGACATCACAGATACGCAGTATTTT
CDR3 protein: CASSSDITDTQYF

D gene: -
J gene: TRBJ2-6
V gene: TRBV7-2
clone size: -
CDR3 DNA: TGTGCCAGCAAAACGGGTGGCTCTGGGGCCAACGTCCTGACTTTC
CDR3 protein: CASKTGGSGANVLTF

D gene: -
J gene: TRBJ2-1
V gene: TRBV5-1
clone size: -
CDR3 DNA: TGCGCCAGCAGCTTGGGTTTCGAGAACGGTGAGCAGTTCTTC
CDR3 protein: CASSLGFENGEQFF

D gene: TRBD2
J gene: TRBJ2-5
V gene: TRBV5-1
clone size: many
CDR3 DNA: TGCGCCAGCAGCGTTAGACCTTCCGGGACTACACAAGAGACCCAGTACTTC
CDR3 protein: CASSVRPSGTTQETQYF

D gene: -
J gene: TRBJ2-3
V gene: TRBV6-6
clone size: many
CDR3 DNA: TGTGCCAGCAGTTACTTAGGGGAGGCCACAGATACGCAGTATTTT
CDR3 protein: CASSYLGEATDTQYF

D gene: -
J gene: TRBJ1-3
V gene: TRBV20-1
clone size: -
CDR3 DNA: TGCAGTGCTAGTGGGGCAGGGGGAAACACCATATATTTT
CDR3 protein: CSASGAGGNTIYF

D gene: -
J gene: TRBJ1-3
V gene: TRBV3-1
clone size: few
CDR3 DNA: TGTGCCAGCCAGGACAGCCGAAACACCATATATTTT
CDR3 protein: CASQDSRNTIYF

D gene: -
J gene: TRBJ1-1
V gene: TRBV28
clone size: -
CDR3 DNA: TGTGCCAGCAGCATCAAACTGGGGGCGGGGGAAGCTTTCTTT
CDR3 protein: CASSIKLGAGEAFF

D gene: TRBD1
J gene: TRBJ2-5
V gene: TRBV7-8
clone size: few
CDR3 DNA: TGTGCCAGCAGCTTGGAAGGGACAGGACAGGTGTACTTC
CDR3 protein: CASSLEGTGQVYF

D gene: TRBD2
J gene: TRBJ2-5
V gene: TRBV12-3/TRBV12-4
clone size: -
CDR3 DNA: TGTGCCAGCAGTCGGACTAGCGAACAAGAGACCCAGTACTTC
CDR3 protein: CASSRTSEQETQYF

D gene: TRBD2
J gene: TRBJ2-7
V gene: TRBV6-1
clone size: once
CDR3 DNA: TGTGCCAGCAGTGACCCGGGGACTAGCGGGAGGAGGTACGAGCAGTACTTC
CDR3 protein: CASSDPGTSGRRYEQYF

D gene: -
J gene: TRBJ2-2
V gene: TRBV29-1
clone size: -
CDR3 DNA: TGCAGCGTTGAAGGGGAGAACACCGGGGAGCTGTTTTTT
CDR3 protein: CSVEGENTGELFF

D gene: TRBD1
J gene: TRBJ2-7
V gene: TRBV7-2
clone size: -
CDR3 DNA: TGTGCCAGCACCCCGAGAAGGGACAGGGTCTACGAGCAGTACTTC
CDR3 protein: CASTPRRDRVYEQYF

D gene: -
J gene: TRBJ1-5
V gene: TRBV7-2
clone size: once
CDR3 DNA: TGTGCCAGCAGCTTCGGGGGGTATAGCAATCAGCCCCAGCATTTT
CDR3 protein: CASSFGGYSNQPQHF

D gene: -
J gene: TRBJ2-1
V gene: TRBV27
clone size: -
CDR3 DNA: TGTGCCAGCAGTTTTGTACCGCAGCTTAGTGAGCAGTTCTTC
CDR3 protein: CASSFVPQLSEQFF

D gene: TRBD1
J gene: TRBJ1-6
V gene: TRBV18
clone size: -
CDR3 DNA: TGTGCCAGCTCACAGGAGCGACAGGGAAATTCACCCCTCCACTTT
CDR3 protein: CASSQERQGNSPLHF

D gene: -
J gene: TRBJ1-2
V gene: TRBV20-1
clone size: -
CDR3 DNA: TGCAGTGCTAGAACCGACAGTATATCTTATGGCTACACCTTC
CDR3 protein: CSARTDSISYGYTF

D gene: -
J gene: TRBJ2-3
V gene: TRBV11-2
clone size: -
CDR3 DNA: TGTGCCAGCAGCTTAGAACCGGGGGCAGATACGCAGTATTTT
CDR3 protein: CASSLEPGADTQYF

D gene: -
J gene: TRBJ2-5
V gene: TRBV20-1
clone size: -
CDR3 DNA: TGCAGTGCTAGCGGCCAGGGGGGTTCCAAAGAGACCCAGTACTTC
CDR3 protein: CSASGQGGSKETQYF

D gene: -
J gene: TRBJ1-2
V gene: TRBV9
clone size: many
CDR3 DNA: TGTGCCAGCAGCCCAATTCTTAGTAGCTACACCTTC
CDR3 protein: CASSPILSSYTF

D gene: TRBD2
J gene: TRBJ2-2
V gene: TRBV29-1
clone size: -
CDR3 DNA: TGCAGCGTCGTGGCGGGAGCGAACACCGGGGAGCTGTTTTTT
CDR3 protein: CSVVAGANTGELFF

D gene: -
J gene: TRBJ1-4
V gene: TRBV18
clone size: few
CDR3 DNA: TGTGCCAGCTCACTTCAGGGCGTCGATAATGAAAAACTGTTTTTT
CDR3 protein: CASSLQGVDNEKLFF

D gene: TRBD1
J gene: TRBJ1-5
V gene: TRBV5-1
clone size: -
CDR3 DNA: TGCGCCAGCAGGCCCACAGGGGGTAGCAATCAGCCCCAGCATTTT
CDR3 protein: CASRPTGGSNQPQHF

D gene: -
J gene: TRBJ2-3
V gene: TRBV4-2
clone size: -
CDR3 DNA: TGTACCAGCAGCCAATTCTCTCTCTCCACAGATACGCAGTATTTT
CDR3 protein: CTSSQFSLSTDTQYF

D gene: -
J gene: TRBJ2-4
V gene: TRBV30
clone size: -
CDR3 DNA: TGTGCCTGGAGCGTATTCGGGGTCAAAAACATTCAGTACTTC
CDR3 protein: CAWSVFGVKNIQYF

D gene: -
J gene: TRBJ2-3
V gene: TRBV20-1
clone size: many
CDR3 DNA: TGCAGTGCTACGGACCCGGCAGATACGCAGTATTTT
CDR3 protein: CSATDPADTQYF

D gene: -
J gene: TRBJ2-7
V gene: TRBV20-1
clone size: many
CDR3 DNA: TGCAGTGCTAGAGATACGAGGGTACCTTCCTACGAGCAGTACTTC
CDR3 protein: CSARDTRVPSYEQYF

D gene: TRBD1
J gene: TRBJ1-2
V gene: TRBV10-3
clone size: -
CDR3 DNA: TGTGCCAGCAGTTATCGGACAGGGGGCGCGAACTATGGCTACACCTTC
CDR3 protein: CASSYRTGGANYGYTF

D gene: -
J gene: TRBJ1-3
V gene: TRBV12-3/TRBV12-4
clone size: -
CDR3 DNA: TGTGCCAGCAGTTTAAAGGAGGGAATTTACTCTGGAAACACCATATATTTT
CDR3 protein: CASSLKEGIYSGNTIYF

D gene: TRBD1
J gene: TRBJ2-7
V gene: TRBV20-1
clone size: many
CDR3 DNA: TGCAGTGCTCTTACCGGGACAGAATCCTACGAGCAGTACTTC
CDR3 protein: CSALTGTESYEQYF

D gene: TRBD1
J gene: TRBJ2-7
V gene: TRBV5-6
clone size: many
CDR3 DNA: TGTGCCAGCAGCTTGCAGGGGACAGGGCTATCCTACGAGCAGTACTTC
CDR3 protein: CASSLQGTGLSYEQYF

D gene: -
J gene: TRBJ2-2
V gene: TRBV5-5
clone size: -
CDR3 DNA: TGTGCCAGCAGCTTATTTACAGGGACCGGGGAGCTGTTTTTT
CDR3 protein: CASSLFTGTGELFF

D gene: -
J gene: TRBJ2-1
V gene: TRBV4-3
clone size: many
CDR3 DNA: TGCGCCAGCAGCCAAGGTCCGACGGGGGACAGCGACAATGAGCAGTTCTTC
CDR3 protein: CASSQGPTGDSDNEQFF

D gene: -
J gene: TRBJ1-3
V gene: TRBV9
clone size: -
CDR3 DNA: TGTGCCAGCAGCGTAGGGGAGTCTGAAAACACCATATATTTT
CDR3 protein: CASSVGESENTIYF

D gene: TRBD1
J gene: TRBJ1-2
V gene: TRBV5-5
clone size: few
CDR3 DNA: TGTGCCAGCAGTCCGGGGACAGGGGGTGGCTACACCTTC
CDR3 protein: CASSPGTGGGYTF

D gene: -
J gene: TRBJ1-1
V gene: TRBV11-2
clone size: many
CDR3 DNA: TGTGCCAGCAGCCCATACGGGTTCACTGAAGCTTTCTTT
CDR3 protein: CASSPYGFTEAFF

D gene: TRBD2
J gene: TRBJ2-3
V gene: TRBV29-1
clone size: many
CDR3 DNA: TGCAGCGTTGATGGGCGGGGGGACACAGATACGCAGTATTTT
CDR3 protein: CSVDGRGDTDTQYF

D gene: TRBD1
J gene: TRBJ2-5
V gene: TRBV3-1
clone size: once
CDR3 DNA: TGTGCCAGCGAAATGGAGGGACAGGGGGAAGAGACCCAGTACTTC
CDR3 protein: CASEMEGQGEETQYF

D gene: -
J gene: TRBJ1-2
V gene: TRBV15
clone size: many
CDR3 DNA: TGTGCCACCAGCAGAGATCCCCCGTGGGTCTATGGCTACACCTTC
CDR3 protein: CATSRDPPWVYGYTF

D gene: -
J gene: TRBJ2-3
V gene: TRBV9
clone size: many
CDR3 DNA: TGTGCCAGCAGCGTCCTTCCGGGCGGGGGCTACACAGATACGCAGTATTTT
CDR3 protein: CASSVLPGGGYTDTQYF

D gene: -
J gene: TRBJ1-5
V gene: TRBV20-1
clone size: many
CDR3 DNA: TGCAGTGCTAGGGTACAGGGAAATAGCAATCAGCCCCAGCATTTT
CDR3 protein: CSARVQGNSNQPQHF

D gene: -
J gene: TRBJ2-5
V gene: TRBV12-3/TRBV12-4
clone size: many
CDR3 DNA: TGTGCCAGCAGTAATGAGGGACTGGGGCGTCCGGAGACCCAGTACTTC
CDR3 protein: CASSNEGLGRPETQYF

D gene: TRBD1
J gene: TRBJ1-2
V gene: TRBV28
clone size: -
CDR3 DNA: TGTGCCAGCAGTTCAGCCGGGACAGGGGTAGCGAAGACCTTC
CDR3 protein: CASSSAGTGVAKTF

D gene: -
J gene: TRBJ2-3
V gene: TRBV6-5
clone size: -
CDR3 DNA: TGTGCCAGCAGCAGGGGGGGGCCCTCCCAAGATACGCAGTATTTT
CDR3 protein: CASSRGGPSQDTQYF

D gene: -
J gene: TRBJ1-2
V gene: TRBV5-1
clone size: many
CDR3 DNA: TGCGCCAGCAGTCCTATCCCAGGGGACTATGGCTACACCTTC
CDR3 protein: CASSPIPGDYGYTF

D gene: -
J gene: TRBJ1-4
V gene: TRBV6-5
clone size: many
CDR3 DNA: TGTGCCAGCAGTCGCAGGGCTACTAATGAAAAACTGTTTTTT
CDR3 protein: CASSRRATNEKLFF

D gene: TRBD1
J gene: TRBJ2-1
V gene: TRBV7-2
clone size: -
CDR3 DNA: TGTGCCAGCAGATCTGGACAGGGGTGGGCTGAGCAGTTCTTC
CDR3 protein: CASRSGQGWAEQFF